Described below is a single T cell receptor (beta chain) sequence and its context. The data stem from a study of blood T cell repertoires in COVID-19. Study background: COVID-19 samples from acute and convalescent phases originated in the United States, Italy and Spain.

Germline CDR1 reads SGHVS; CDR2 reads FQNEAQ. The CDR3 runs to 15 residues. The trim removed 5 bases at V and 7 bases at J, leaving 11 bases unmatched. Using immunoSEQ multiplex PCR, the repertoire was profiled, and TCRdb retains in-frame clones only, with some absent. The sample lists around 290,000 clones; approximately 87% were seen once. Input material: peripheral blood. This receptor was taken from a woman between 45 and 60 years old who had recovered from COVID-19. The rearrangement uses TRBV7-8 and TRBJ2-1; TRBD1 matches 7 bases. CDR3 in amino acids: CASSRDRVVGNEQFF. CDR3 coding DNA: TGTGCCAGCAGCCGAGACAGGGTCGTGGGGAATGAGCAGTTCTTC.